The rows below give T cell receptor beta chains drawn from one sample of a study of cytomegalovirus exposure and HLA in healthy donors. Assay: immunoSEQ multiplex PCR; the TCRdb copy retains only in-frame clones and omits some. Among under 200,000 clones listed, approximately 78% were seen once. Material for sequencing was PBMCs. These receptors were taken from a girl aged 2-10 years in good health and CMV-seropositive. The CDR3 runs from the conserved cysteine through the conserved F or W. The D gene is left open where the match is weak. The size field is filled for only some rows; it gives once, few, many or a size class.

>TRBV30|TRBJ1-1|.|.
CAWSTGFSSNTEAFF
TGTGCCTGGAGTACAGGATTTTCTTCGAACACTGAAGCTTTCTTT
>TRBV13|TRBJ2-3|.|TRBD2
CASSPTSGRGDTQYF
TGTGCCAGCAGCCCTACTAGCGGGAGGGGAGATACGCAGTATTTT
>TRBV7-6|TRBJ2-7|.|TRBD1
CASSPRDRNYEQYF
TGTGCCAGCAGCCCCCGGGACAGGAACTACGAGCAGTACTTC
>TRBV28|TRBJ2-7|once|.
CASSLAGSRYEQYF
TGTGCCAGCAGTTTAGCCGGGAGTCGCTACGAGCAGTACTTC
>TRBV10-3|TRBJ2-7|once|TRBD2
CAISGTSVTYEQYF
TGTGCCATCAGTGGGACTAGCGTTACCTACGAGCAGTACTTC
>TRBV29-1|TRBJ2-5|.|.
CSVDYSETQYF
TGCAGCGTTGATTATTCAGAGACCCAGTACTTC
>TRBV7-3|TRBJ1-1|.|TRBD1
CASRRDRDDTEAFF
TGTGCCAGCAGGCGGGACAGGGACGACACTGAAGCTTTCTTT
>TRBV27|TRBJ2-7|.|.
CASSFTGRGLAENYEQYF
TGTGCCAGCAGTTTTACCGGGCGGGGACTCGCAGAAAATTACGAGCAGTACTTC
>TRBV5-1|TRBJ2-5|.|.
CASSSSLGAQETQYF
TGCGCCAGCAGCAGCTCCCTAGGAGCCCAAGAGACCCAGTACTTC
>TRBV4-1|TRBJ2-1|.|.
CASSQAGEGDEQFF
TGCGCCAGCAGCCAAGCCGGGGAAGGCGATGAGCAGTTCTTC
>TRBV5-1|TRBJ2-6|once|TRBD2
CASSLLTGLAGVSGANVLTF
TGCGCCAGCAGCTTGCTAACGGGACTAGCGGGAGTCTCCGGGGCCAACGTCCTGACTTTC
>TRBV6-1|TRBJ2-5|once|TRBD2
CASSELWKTGGRGETQYF
TGTGCCAGCAGTGAATTATGGAAAACGGGAGGGCGGGGAGAGACCCAGTACTTC
>TRBV30|TRBJ2-5|few|TRBD2
CACGEGGTSGVETQYF
TGTGCCTGTGGAGAGGGCGGGACTAGCGGGGTCGAGACCCAGTACTTC
>TRBV5-1|TRBJ2-7|.|.
CASSWASSYEQYF
TGCGCCAGCAGTTGGGCCAGCTCCTACGAGCAGTACTTC
>TRBV27|TRBJ2-7|.|TRBD1
CASSLGAGQGLNYEQYF
TGTGCCAGCAGTTTAGGGGCGGGACAGGGATTGAATTACGAGCAGTACTTC
>TRBV30|TRBJ1-4|.|.
CAWKQLLTNEKLFF
TGTGCCTGGAAACAGTTGTTAACTAATGAAAAACTGTTTTTT
>TRBV10-3|TRBJ1-4|.|.
CAISESKEGWGEKLFF
TGTGCCATCAGTGAGTCGAAGGAGGGTTGGGGTGAAAAACTGTTTTTT
>TRBV5-6|TRBJ2-5|.|TRBD2
CASSFYGEGETQYF
TGTGCCAGCAGCTTTTACGGGGAGGGGGAGACCCAGTACTTC